This paragraph reports one T cell receptor (beta chain). Its matching antigen is unknown. The data are from a study of cytomegalovirus exposure and HLA in healthy donors. Study overall: From HLA-typed donors, an early data release held about 85 million unique TCRs. General study results and limits: The HLA-A and HLA-B alleles of most subjects were reportedly predicted accurately from TCR beta sequences. Later, TCR association rates were found to vary by HLA locus, highest for DRB1 and lowest for HLA-C.

The trim removed 6 bases at V and 6 bases at J, leaving 17 bases unmatched. The CDR3 totals 18 residues. Germline values: CDR1 MDHEN, CDR2 SYDVKM. The PCR ran on 60 Vbeta and 13 Jbeta primers. The table came from immunoSEQ multiplex PCR; TCRdb's copy has only in-frame clones and leaves some out. The repertoire holds under 130,000 clones, 76% seen once, with 10% in the top ten. The chain employs TRBV28 and TRBJ2-2, with 9 nucleotides matching TRBD1. Sequencing input: PBMCs. The receptor was isolated from a woman aged 18-29 years in good health and CMV-seropositive. CDR3 residues: CASSPMPGTGGFAGELFF. The CDR3 bases are TGTGCCAGCAGCCCCATGCCCGGTACAGGGGGCTTCGCCGGGGAGCTGTTTTTT.